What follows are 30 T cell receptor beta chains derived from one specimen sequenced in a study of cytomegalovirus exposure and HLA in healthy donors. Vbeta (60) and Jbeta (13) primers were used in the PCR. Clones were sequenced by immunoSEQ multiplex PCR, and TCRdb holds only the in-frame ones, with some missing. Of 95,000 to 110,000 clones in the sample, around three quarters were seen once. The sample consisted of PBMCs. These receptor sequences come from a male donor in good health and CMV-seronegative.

DNA for the CDR3: TGTGCCAGCAGCCCCTATATGGCCTACGAGCAGTACTTC. This translates into CASSPYMAYEQYF. The genes are TRBV5-6 and TRBJ2-7, with D unclear. V was shortened by 4 bases and J by 2 bases, with 10 bases between the two germline ends. The CDR3 spans 13 residues. Germline CDR1 SGHDT, CDR2 YYEEEE.

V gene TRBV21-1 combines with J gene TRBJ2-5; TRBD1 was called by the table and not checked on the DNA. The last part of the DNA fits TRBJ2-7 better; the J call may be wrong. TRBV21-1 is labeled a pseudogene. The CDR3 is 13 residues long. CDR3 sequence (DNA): TGTGCCAGCAGCAAGGGGCAGAGCTACGAGCAGTACTTC. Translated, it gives CASSKGQSYEQYF.

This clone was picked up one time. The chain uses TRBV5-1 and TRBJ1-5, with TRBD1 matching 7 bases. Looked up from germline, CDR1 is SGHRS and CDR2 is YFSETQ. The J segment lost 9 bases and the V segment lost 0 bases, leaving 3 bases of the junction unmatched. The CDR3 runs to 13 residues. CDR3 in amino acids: CASSLEGDRPQHF. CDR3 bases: TGCGCCAGCAGCTTGGAAGGGGACAGGCCCCAGCATTTT.

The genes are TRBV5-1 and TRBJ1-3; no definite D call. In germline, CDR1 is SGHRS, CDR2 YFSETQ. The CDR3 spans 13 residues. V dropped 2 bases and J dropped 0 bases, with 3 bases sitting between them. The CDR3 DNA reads TGCGCCAGCAGCTTCTTCTCTGGAAACACCATATATTTT. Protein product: CASSFFSGNTIYF.

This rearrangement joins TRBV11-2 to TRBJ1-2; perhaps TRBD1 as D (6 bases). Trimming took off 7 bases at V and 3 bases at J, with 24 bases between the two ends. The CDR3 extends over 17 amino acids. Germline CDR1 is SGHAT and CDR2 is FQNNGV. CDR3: CASTLYGGGGYHYGYTF. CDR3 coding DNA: TGTGCCAGCACCCTATATGGAGGGGGGGGCTACCACTATGGCTACACCTTC. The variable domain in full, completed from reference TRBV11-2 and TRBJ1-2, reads EAGVAQSPRYKIIEKRQSVAFWCNPISGHATLYWYQQILGQGPKLLIQFQNNGVVDDSQLPKDRFSAERLKGVDSTLKIQPAKLEDSAVYLCASTLYGGGGYHYGYTFGSGTRLTVV.

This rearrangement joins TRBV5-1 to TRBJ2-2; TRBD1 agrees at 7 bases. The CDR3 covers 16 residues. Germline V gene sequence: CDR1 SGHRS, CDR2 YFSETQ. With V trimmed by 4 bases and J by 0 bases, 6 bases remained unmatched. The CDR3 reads CASSAPGQTNTGELFF. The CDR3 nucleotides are TGCGCCAGCAGCGCCCCGGGACAGACGAACACCGGGGAGCTGTTTTTT.

CDR3 bases: TGTGCCAGCAGCTTAGTCGGGCGGAGGAGGGACAATGAGCAGTTCTTC. Translation gives CASSLVGRRRDNEQFF. The chain couples TRBV13 to TRBJ2-1; D is possibly TRBD2 (6 bases). This CDR3 spans 16 amino acids. CDR1 and CDR2 from the germline V gene are PRHDT and FYEKMQ (reference sequence). The V and J ends lost 1 base and 5 bases respectively, with 15 bases between them.

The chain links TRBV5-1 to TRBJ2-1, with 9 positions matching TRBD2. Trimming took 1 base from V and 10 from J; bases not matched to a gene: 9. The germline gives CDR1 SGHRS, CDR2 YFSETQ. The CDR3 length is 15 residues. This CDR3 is CASSLTGSGSHEQFF. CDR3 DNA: TGCGCCAGCAGCTTGACGGGTAGCGGGAGCCACGAGCAGTTCTTC.

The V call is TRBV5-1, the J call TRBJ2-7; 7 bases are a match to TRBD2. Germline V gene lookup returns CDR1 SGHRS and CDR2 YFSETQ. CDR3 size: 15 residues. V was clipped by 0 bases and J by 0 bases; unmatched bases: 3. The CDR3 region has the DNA TGCGCCAGCAGCTTGGGCCGCGGGAGCTCCTACGAGCAGTACTTC. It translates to CASSLGRGSSYEQYF. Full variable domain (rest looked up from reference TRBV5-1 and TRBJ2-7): KAGVTQTPRYLIKTRGQQVTLSCSPISGHRSVSWYQQTPGQGLQFLFEYFSETQRNKGNFPGRFSGRQFSNSRSEMNVSTLELGDSALYLCASSLGRGSSYEQYFGPGTRLTVT.

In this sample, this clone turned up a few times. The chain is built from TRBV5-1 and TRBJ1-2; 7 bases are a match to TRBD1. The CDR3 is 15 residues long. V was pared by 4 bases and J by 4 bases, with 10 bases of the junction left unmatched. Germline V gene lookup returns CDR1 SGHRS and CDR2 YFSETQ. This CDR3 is CASSPTGQEIYGYTF. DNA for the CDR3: TGCGCCAGCAGCCCGACCGGACAGGAGATCTATGGCTACACCTTC.

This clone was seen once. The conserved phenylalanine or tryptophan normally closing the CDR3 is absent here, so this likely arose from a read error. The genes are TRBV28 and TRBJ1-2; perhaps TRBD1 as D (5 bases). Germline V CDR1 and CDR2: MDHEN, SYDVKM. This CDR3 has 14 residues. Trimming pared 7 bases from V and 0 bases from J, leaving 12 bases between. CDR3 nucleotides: TGTGCCAGCAAACGATCAGGGACTAACTATGGCTACACCCTC. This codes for CASKRSGTNYGYTL.

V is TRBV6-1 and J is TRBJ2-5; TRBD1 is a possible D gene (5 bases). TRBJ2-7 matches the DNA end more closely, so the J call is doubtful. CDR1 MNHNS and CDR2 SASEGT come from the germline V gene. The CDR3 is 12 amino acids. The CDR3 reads CASSVSGYEQYF. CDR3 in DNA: TGTGCCAGCAGTGTATCAGGGTACGAGCAGTACTTC.

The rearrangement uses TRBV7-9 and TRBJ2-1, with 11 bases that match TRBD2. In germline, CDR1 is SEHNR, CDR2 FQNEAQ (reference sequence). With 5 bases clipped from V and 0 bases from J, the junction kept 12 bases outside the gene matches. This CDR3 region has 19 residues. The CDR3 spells CASSVRTSGSLSSYNEQFF. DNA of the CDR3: TGTGCCAGCAGCGTGAGGACTAGCGGGTCCCTCAGCTCCTACAATGAGCAGTTCTTC.

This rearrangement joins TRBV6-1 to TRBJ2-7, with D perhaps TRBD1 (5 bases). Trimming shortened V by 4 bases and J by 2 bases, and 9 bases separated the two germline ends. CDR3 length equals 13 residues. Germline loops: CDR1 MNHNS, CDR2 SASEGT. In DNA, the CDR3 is TGTGCCAGCAGTGCAGGGTCTACCTACGAGCAGTACTTC. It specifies CASSAGSTYEQYF.

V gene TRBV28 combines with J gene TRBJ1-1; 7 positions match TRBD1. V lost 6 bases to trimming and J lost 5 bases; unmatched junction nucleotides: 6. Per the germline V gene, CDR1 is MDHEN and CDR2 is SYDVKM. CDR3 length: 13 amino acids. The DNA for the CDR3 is TGTGCCAGCAGAACCCCAGGGGGGACTGAAGCTTTCTTT. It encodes CASRTPGGTEAFF.

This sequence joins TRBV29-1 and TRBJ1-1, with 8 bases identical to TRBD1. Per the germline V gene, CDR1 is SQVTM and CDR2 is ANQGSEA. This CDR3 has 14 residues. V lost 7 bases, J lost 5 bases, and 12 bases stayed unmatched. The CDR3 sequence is CSAQGRQGRTEAFF. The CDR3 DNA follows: TGCAGCGCGCAGGGAAGACAGGGGCGGACTGAAGCTTTCTTT.

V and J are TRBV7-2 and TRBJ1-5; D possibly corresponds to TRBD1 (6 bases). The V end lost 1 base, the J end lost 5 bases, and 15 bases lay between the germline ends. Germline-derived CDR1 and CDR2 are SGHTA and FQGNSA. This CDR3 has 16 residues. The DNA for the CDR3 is TGTGCCAGCAGCTTAGGGGTTGGGACACCCTATCAGCCCCAGCATTTT. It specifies CASSLGVGTPYQPQHF.

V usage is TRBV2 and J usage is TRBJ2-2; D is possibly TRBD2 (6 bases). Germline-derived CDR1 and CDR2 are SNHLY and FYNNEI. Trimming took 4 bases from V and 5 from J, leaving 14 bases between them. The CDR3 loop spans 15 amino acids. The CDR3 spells CASSVEGMVTGELFF. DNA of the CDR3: TGTGCCAGCAGTGTGGAGGGGATGGTTACCGGGGAGCTGTTTTTT.

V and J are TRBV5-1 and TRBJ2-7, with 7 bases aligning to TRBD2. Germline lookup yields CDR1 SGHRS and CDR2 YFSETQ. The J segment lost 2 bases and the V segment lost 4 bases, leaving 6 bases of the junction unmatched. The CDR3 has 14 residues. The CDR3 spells CASSREGQTYEQYF. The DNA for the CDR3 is TGCGCCAGCAGCAGGGAGGGCCAAACCTACGAGCAGTACTTC.

The CDR3 region has the DNA TGTGCCAGCAGTCGTTCGGGGACTAGCGGAACCTACGAGCAGTACTTC. Translation gives CASSRSGTSGTYEQYF. The chain joins TRBV7-3 to TRBJ2-7, with TRBD2 identical over 11 bases. Germline V CDR1 and CDR2: SGHTA, FQGTGA. This CDR3 is 16 amino acids long. V was clipped by 6 bases and J by 2 bases; unmatched bases: 9.

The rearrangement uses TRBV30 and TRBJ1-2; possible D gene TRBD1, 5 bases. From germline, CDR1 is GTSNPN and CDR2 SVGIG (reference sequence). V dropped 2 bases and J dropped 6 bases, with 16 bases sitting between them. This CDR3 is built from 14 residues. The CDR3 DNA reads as TGTGCCTGGAGTCTGGGTCTTCCCAGGGATGGCTACACCTTC. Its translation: CAWSLGLPRDGYTF.

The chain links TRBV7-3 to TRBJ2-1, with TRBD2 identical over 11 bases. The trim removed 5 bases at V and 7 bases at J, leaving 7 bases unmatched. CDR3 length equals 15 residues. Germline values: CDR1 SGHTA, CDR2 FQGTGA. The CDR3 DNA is TGTGCCAGCAGCCGTAGCGGGAGGGCTCTAAATGAGCAGTTCTTC. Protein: CASSRSGRALNEQFF. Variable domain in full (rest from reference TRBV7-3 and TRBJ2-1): GAGVSQTPSNKVTEKGKYVELRCDPISGHTALYWYRQSLGQGPEFLIYFQGTGAADDSGLPNDRFFAVRPEGSVSTLKIQRTERGDSAVYLCASSRSGRALNEQFFGPGTRLTVL.

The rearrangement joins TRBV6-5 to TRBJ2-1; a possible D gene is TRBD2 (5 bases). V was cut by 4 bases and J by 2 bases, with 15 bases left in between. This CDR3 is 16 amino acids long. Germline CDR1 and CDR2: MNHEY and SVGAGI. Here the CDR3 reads CASSFSLGSAYNEQFF. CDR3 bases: TGTGCCAGCAGTTTCTCCCTGGGTAGCGCCTACAATGAGCAGTTCTTC.

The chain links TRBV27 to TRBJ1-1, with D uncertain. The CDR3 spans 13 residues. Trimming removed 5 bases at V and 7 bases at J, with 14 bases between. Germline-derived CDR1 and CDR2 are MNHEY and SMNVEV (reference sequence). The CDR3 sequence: CASSGDNQNEAFF. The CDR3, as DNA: TGTGCCAGCAGTGGAGATAACCAAAATGAAGCTTTCTTT.

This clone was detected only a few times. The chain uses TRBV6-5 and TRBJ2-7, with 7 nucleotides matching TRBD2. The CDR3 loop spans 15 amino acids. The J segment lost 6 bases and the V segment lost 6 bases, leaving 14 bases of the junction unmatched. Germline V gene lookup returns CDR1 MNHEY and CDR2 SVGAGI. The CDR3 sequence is CASSREAGRFSEQYF. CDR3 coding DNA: TGTGCCAGCAGCCGGGAGGCGGGGCGGTTTTCCGAGCAGTACTTC.

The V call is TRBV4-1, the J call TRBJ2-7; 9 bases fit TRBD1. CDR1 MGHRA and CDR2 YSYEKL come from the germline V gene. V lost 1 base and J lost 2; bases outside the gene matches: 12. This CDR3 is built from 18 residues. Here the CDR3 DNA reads TGCGCCAGCAGCCAAGGGCGGTACACGGGACAGGGTACCTACGAGCAGTACTTC. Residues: CASSQGRYTGQGTYEQYF.

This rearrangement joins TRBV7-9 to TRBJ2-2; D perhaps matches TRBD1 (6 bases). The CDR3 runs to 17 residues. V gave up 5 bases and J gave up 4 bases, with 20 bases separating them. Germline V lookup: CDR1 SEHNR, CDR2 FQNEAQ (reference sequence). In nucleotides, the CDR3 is TGTGCCAGCAGCCCGGACAGATTTTTAGGTAGCACCGGGGAGCTGTTTTTT. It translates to CASSPDRFLGSTGELFF.

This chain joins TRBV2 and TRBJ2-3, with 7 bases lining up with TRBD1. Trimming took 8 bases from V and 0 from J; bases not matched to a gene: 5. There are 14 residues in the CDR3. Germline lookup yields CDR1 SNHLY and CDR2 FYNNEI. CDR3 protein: CASRRDRSTDTQYF. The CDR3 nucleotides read TGTGCCAGCCGTAGGGACAGAAGCACAGATACGCAGTATTTT.

The CDR3 coding sequence is TGCGCCAGCAGCTTAGGGACAGGGGTCGAGACCCAGTACTTC. Its translation: CASSLGTGVETQYF. The V gene is TRBV5-1, the J gene TRBJ2-5, with TRBD1 identical over 10 bases. The CDR3 loop spans 14 amino acids. V lost 2 bases to trimming and J lost 5 bases; unmatched junction nucleotides: 3. Germline CDR1 reads SGHRS; CDR2 reads YFSETQ. The full variable domain, with the rest looked up from reference TRBV5-1 and TRBJ2-5, is KAGVTQTPRYLIKTRGQQVTLSCSPISGHRSVSWYQQTPGQGLQFLFEYFSETQRNKGNFPGRFSGRQFSNSRSEMNVSTLELGDSALYLCASSLGTGVETQYFGPGTRLLVL.

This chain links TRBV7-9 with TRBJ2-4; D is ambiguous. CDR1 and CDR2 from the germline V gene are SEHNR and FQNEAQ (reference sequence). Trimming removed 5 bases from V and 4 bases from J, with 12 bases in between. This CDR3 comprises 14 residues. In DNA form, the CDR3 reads TGTGCCAGCAGCCCTGACAAATATAAAAACATTCAGTACTTC. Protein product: CASSPDKYKNIQYF. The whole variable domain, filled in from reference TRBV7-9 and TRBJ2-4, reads DTGVSQNPRHKITKRGQNVTFRCDPISEHNRLYWYRQTLGQGPEFLTYFQNEAQLEKSRLLSDRFSAERPKGSFSTLEIQRTEQGDSAMYLCASSPDKYKNIQYFGAGTRLSVL.